This TCR beta chain is from a study of control samples from healthy donors and cancer patients. The method was immunoSEQ multiplex PCR; TCRdb's version includes in-frame clones alone and lacks a portion of them. Seen here are around 190,000 clones, roughly 89% observed once, and the top ten hold just over 1.4%. The CDR3 extends over 12 amino acids. With 2 bases removed from V and 8 bases from J, the gap between germline ends came to 7 bases. Germline CDR1 LNHDA, CDR2 SQIVND (reference sequence). Source material: blood. The genes are TRBV19 and TRBJ1-5; unclear D gene. The TCR comes from a woman in her 50s in good health. In DNA, the CDR3 is TGTGCCAGTAGTATAATGCGGGAGCCCCAGCATTTT. The encoded protein is CASSIMREPQHF.